Listed here is a single TCR beta chain. Its target is not known. Naive CD8 populations comprised CD45RO-negative cells positively selected for CCR7, excluding terminally differentiated effector memory CD45RA+ cells. Sequencing used immunoSEQ multiplex PCR; TCRdb keeps in-frame clones, though not all of them. Found here are some 2.1 million clones, 80% to 95% of them singletons; the top ten hold about 1.6%. The data were obtained in a study of shared clonotypes between healthy human individuals. Broader study findings: Sampling covered blood only; tissue repertoires likely differ. Across a handful of donors, naive CD4 shared around 5.1%, naive CD8 more than 3%, memory CD4 more than 2%, memory CD8 0.4%.

The CDR3 spans 14 residues. CDR1 is LNHDA, CDR2 SQIVND, per germline (reference sequence). Trimming pared 8 bases from V and 2 bases from J, leaving 16 bases between. The sequence was obtained from a young man in good health. Some clones in this sample may be carry-over from other donors' samples. This chain uses TRBV19 with TRBJ2-7; D is tentatively TRBD1 or TRBD2 (5 bases each). Sequencing was performed on naive CD8+ T cells from PBMCs. CDR3 protein: CASQQAAGTYEQYF. CDR3 DNA: TGTGCCAGTCAGCAAGCGGCAGGGACCTACGAGCAGTACTTC.